Listed here are 23 T cell receptor beta chains from one sample, sequenced in a study of vaccination and CD4 T cells after COVID-19. Described treatment: roughly 10-day PBMC culture with coronavirus spike peptide pools or control peptides (ViraFEST assay). Cultured CD4+ T cell DNA underwent sequencing with the Oncomine TCR Beta short-read assay. TCRdb re-called the PCR reads through MiXCR, storing one row per CDR3 protein. This sample has about 15,000 distinct CDR3 sequences, with over 55% found just once. These TCRs are of unknown antigen specificity. Sequencing input: CD4+ T cells from blood, cultured in vitro. These receptors originate from a human donor who had recovered from COVID-19.

J is TRBJ2-5 and V is TRBV12-3 or TRBV12-4; possibly TRBD1 for D (8 bases). This CDR3 contains 20 residues. Trimming pared 5 bases from V and 9 bases from J, leaving 37 bases between. The CDR3 loop is CASSPDRGTGTTGRQQAQYF. The CDR3 nucleotides read TGTGCCAGCAGTCCCGACAGGGGAACCGGGACTACCGGCCGCCAACAGGCCCAGTACTTC.

The chain uses TRBV19 and TRBJ2-3; D is undetermined. With 0 bases removed from V and 8 bases from J, the gap between germline ends came to 9 bases. This CDR3 has 13 residues. Germline CDR1 LNHDA, CDR2 SQIVND (reference sequence). In DNA, the CDR3 is TGTGCCAGTAGTATAGAGGGCACCACTACGCAGTATTTT. This codes for CASSIEGTTTQYF.

This clonotype was detected only a few times. Here the CDR3 reads CASSSRRGGSVTSEAFF. CDR3 DNA sequence: TGTGCCAGCAGCTCCCGCCGGGGAGGGTCGGTTACAAGCGAAGCTTTCTTT. The V and J genes are TRBV7-9 and TRBJ1-1, with D hard to call. This CDR3 has 17 amino acids. Between the trimmed V and J ends, which lost 4 bases and 8 bases, there was a span of 26 bases. Germline CDR1 SEHNR, CDR2 FQNEAQ (reference sequence).

The chain recombines TRBV20-1 with TRBJ2-7; possibly TRBD2 for D (5 bases). The V end was cut by 5 bases, the J end by 0 bases, with 14 bases between. Germline V gene data show CDR1 as DFQATT and CDR2 as SNEGSKA (reference sequence). The CDR3 is made up of 14 amino acids. The CDR3 region is CSAGSRGFSYEQYF. The CDR3 nucleotides are TGCAGTGCTGGCTCCCGGGGTTTCTCCTACGAGCAGTACTTC.

The chain uses TRBV15 and TRBJ2-1, with 10 bases fitting TRBD2. This CDR3 region has 16 residues. Germline assignment: CDR1 LNHNV and CDR2 YYDKDF (reference sequence). Germline trimming cut 1 base from V and 7 bases from J; bases unmatched to any gene: 7. As DNA, the CDR3 is TGTGCCACCAGCAGAGGGGGGCTAGCGGGGGCGAATGAGCAGTTCTTC. This translates into CATSRGGLAGANEQFF.

The chain carries TRBV7-9 and TRBJ2-1; 9 bases agree with TRBD2. Germline lookup yields CDR1 SEHNR and CDR2 FQNEAQ (reference sequence). The CDR3 contains 16 residues. Germline trimming cut 0 bases from V and 4 bases from J; bases unmatched to any gene: 4. The CDR3: CASSLAELAGYNEQFF. The CDR3 region has the DNA TGTGCCAGCAGCTTAGCGGAGCTAGCGGGATACAATGAGCAGTTCTTC. The full variable domain, in which reference TRBV7-9 and TRBJ2-1 provide the parts outside the CDR3, is DTGVSQNPRHKITKRGQNVTFRCDPISEHNRLYWYRQTLGQGPEFLTYFQNEAQLEKSRLLSDRFSAERPKGSFSTLEIQRTEQGDSAMYLCASSLAELAGYNEQFFGPGTRLTVL.

The V and J genes are TRBV18 and TRBJ2-1, with 10 bases lining up with TRBD2. Germline V CDR1 and CDR2: KGHSH, LQKENI. This CDR3 spans 17 amino acids. V was pared by 3 bases and J by 2 bases, with 7 bases of the junction left unmatched. CDR3 region: CASSPPLSGRAYNEQFF. The CDR3 DNA follows: TGTGCCAGCTCACCGCCCCTCAGCGGGAGGGCCTACAATGAGCAGTTCTTC.

This chain links TRBV27 with TRBJ1-2; D is unresolved. Germline lookup yields CDR1 MNHEY and CDR2 SMNVEV (reference sequence). The CDR3 extends over 16 amino acids. V lost 6 bases and J 0 bases, leaving 17 bases between the germline ends. This chain's CDR3 is CASSAYGPQANYGYTF. The CDR3 DNA sequence: TGTGCCAGCAGCGCCTACGGACCGCAAGCTAACTATGGCTACACCTTC.

By sample fraction, this clonotype is medium-sized (0.01 to 0.1%). This chain uses TRBV7-9 with TRBJ2-5; 10 bases map to TRBD2. In germline, CDR1 is SEHNR, CDR2 FQNEAQ (reference sequence). J gave up 2 bases and V 6 bases, and 6 bases lay outside the gene matches. The CDR3 sequence is 15 residues long. The CDR3 DNA reads as TGTGCCAGCAGTTCCGGGACTAGCGTACAAGAGACCCAGTACTTC. Protein sequence: CASSSGTSVQETQYF.

The chain has TRBV20-1 and TRBJ1-6, with TRBD1 matching 8 bases. Germline assignment: CDR1 DFQATT and CDR2 SNEGSKA (reference sequence). V shed 3 bases and J 5 bases; nucleotides not matched to a gene: 6. The CDR3 totals 15 residues. For the CDR3, the DNA is TGCAGTGCTAGTCCAGGGGGCGTAGATAATTCACCCCTCCACTTT. It is translated as CSASPGGVDNSPLHF.

The genes are TRBV6-5 and TRBJ2-5, with D perhaps matching TRBD2 (7 bases). Trimming removed 2 bases at V and 5 bases at J, with 27 bases between. CDR1 and CDR2 (germline): MNHEY, SVGAGI. The CDR3 is 19 amino acids. CDR3 DNA: TGTGCCAGCAGTTACGCATACCTCCGGGCTAGCGGAGGGGGGGAGACCCAGTACTTC. As protein: CASSYAYLRASGGGETQYF.

This clonotype was found a few times. The rearrangement links TRBV20-1 to TRBJ1-2; TRBD1 agrees at 11 bases. V shed 5 bases, J shed 3 bases, and the junction held 5 bases outside the gene matches. Germline lookup yields CDR1 DFQATT and CDR2 SNEGSKA (reference sequence). This CDR3 has 14 residues. The CDR3 bases are TGCAGTGCTGGGACAGGGGGGACGCACTATGGCTACACCTTC. Protein product: CSAGTGGTHYGYTF.

The chain has TRBV6-2 or TRBV6-3 and TRBJ1-2; D unclear. The CDR3 runs to 12 residues. The V gene's germline CDR1 is MNHEY and CDR2 SVGEGT. The CDR3 is CAAGIGNYGYTF. For the CDR3, the DNA is TGTGCAGCGGGGATCGGTAACTATGGCTACACCTTC.

The chain joins TRBV11-2 to TRBJ2-7; 9 bases are a match to TRBD1. Unmatched junction bases numbered 10, after V lost 5 bases and J lost 2 bases. CDR1 is SGHAT, CDR2 FQNNGV, per germline. The CDR3 sequence is 16 residues long. The CDR3 spells CASSPTGGSITYEQYF. CDR3 DNA sequence: TGTGCCAGCAGCCCGACAGGGGGGTCCATCACCTACGAGCAGTACTTC.

V is TRBV5-8 and J is TRBJ1-5, with TRBD1 as a possible D gene (6 bases). Per germline, CDR1 SGHTS and CDR2 YDEGEE. This CDR3 comprises 16 residues. V dropped 4 bases and J dropped 4 bases, with 18 bases sitting between them. DNA of the CDR3: TGTGCCAGCAGCATGTGGACCGGGACAAGAAATCAGCCCCAGCATTTT. Residues: CASSMWTGTRNQPQHF.

This clonotype has only a few counts. The CDR3 is CASRRGGQETQYF. CDR3 nucleotides: TGTGCCAGCCGTAGGGGCGGACAAGAGACCCAGTACTTC. The chain combines TRBV6-1 with TRBJ2-5; TRBD1 might be the D (5 bases). Germline values: CDR1 MNHNS, CDR2 SASEGT. The V gene lost 8 bases and the J gene lost 2 bases, with 12 bases spanning the gap. This CDR3 comprises 13 residues.

Within the sample, this clonotype is medium-sized. The V gene is TRBV27, the J gene TRBJ1-2, with D possibly being TRBD1 (6 bases). The CDR3 runs to 15 residues. Per the germline V gene, CDR1 is MNHEY and CDR2 is SMNVEV (reference sequence). Trimming took 3 bases from V and 4 from J, leaving 15 bases between them. Written as DNA, the CDR3 is TGTGCCAGCAGTTTCAATGTAGGGGGTGGCTATGGCTACACCTTC. Translation: CASSFNVGGGYGYTF.

This clonotype occurred a few times. V gene TRBV6-2 or TRBV6-3 combines with J gene TRBJ1-5; D possibly corresponds to TRBD1 (5 bases). CDR3 length: 16 amino acids. V lost 2 bases and J lost 0, with 11 bases in between. The germline CDR1 and CDR2 sequences are MNHEY and SVGEGT. Written as DNA, the CDR3 is TGTGCCAGCAGTTACAGGGGCGGTTATAGCAATCAGCCCCAGCATTTT. This encodes CASSYRGGYSNQPQHF.

V usage is TRBV15 and J usage is TRBJ2-5, with a tentative D call TRBD2 (6 bases). The germline V gene encodes CDR1 LNHNV and CDR2 YYDKDF (reference sequence). Trimming cost V 5 bases and J 4 bases, with 8 bases left between them. CDR3 size: 12 residues. This CDR3 reads CATSWGVETQYF. In nucleotides, the CDR3 is TGTGCCACCAGCTGGGGGGTAGAGACCCAGTACTTC. Full variable domain (rest looked up from reference TRBV15 and TRBJ2-5): DAMVIQNPRYQVTQFGKPVTLSCSQTLNHNVMYWYQQKSSQAPKLLFHYYDKDFNNEADTPDNFQSRRPNTSFCFLDIRSPGLGDTAMYLCATSWGVETQYFGPGTRLLVL.

The chain links TRBV28 to TRBJ1-5; D unclear. The germline V and J ends were trimmed by 5 bases and 0 bases, with 17 bases remaining between them. Germline-derived CDR1 and CDR2 are MDHEN and SYDVKM. The CDR3 is made up of 17 amino acids. The chain's CDR3 is CASSPQRGWDSNQPQHF. CDR3 in DNA: TGTGCCAGCAGTCCCCAACGAGGATGGGATAGCAATCAGCCCCAGCATTTT.

The DNA of the CDR3 is TGTGCCTGGGCAGGGGCATGGGGCCTTAGCACCTACGAGCAGTACTTC. It is translated as CAWAGAWGLSTYEQYF. The chain links TRBV30 to TRBJ2-7; a possible D gene is TRBD1 (6 bases). Germline values: CDR1 GTSNPN, CDR2 SVGIG (reference sequence). V lost 5 bases and J lost 2, with 22 bases in between. The CDR3 extends over 16 amino acids.

The rearrangement joins TRBV7-6 to TRBJ1-1; D uncertain. V lost 1 base, J lost 10 bases, and 16 bases lay in between. The CDR3 loop spans 14 amino acids. Germline values: CDR1 SGHVS, CDR2 FNYEAQ. CDR3 loop: CASSLGSPKLGAFF. The CDR3 coding sequence is TGTGCCAGCAGCTTAGGTTCCCCTAAACTCGGAGCTTTCTTT.

The rearrangement joins TRBV11-2 to TRBJ1-6; TRBD1 is a possible D gene (5 bases). Germline V gene sequence: CDR1 SGHAT, CDR2 FQNNGV. The CDR3 covers 15 residues. V was pared by 5 bases and J by 7 bases, with 15 bases between. CDR3 coding DNA: TGTGCCAGCAGCGCGGGGCCCGGCGGGAATTCACCCCTCCACTTT. Its translation: CASSAGPGGNSPLHF.